The TCR beta chain under discussion was sequenced for a study of a mutant IDH1 vaccine in newly diagnosed glioma. Findings of the study overall: Seemingly, pseudoprogression had no relation to changes in the top peripheral T cell clonotypes.

With regard to this clone: The antigen is not known.

Method: immunoSEQ multiplex PCR; TCRdb's copy keeps in-frame clones and lacks some. The table shows 98,000 or so clones, with over 85% occurring only once. Noted time point: baseline, week 1 (first vaccination visit). Indicated treatment: pre-vaccination baseline after standard-of-care therapy. New WHO grade 3 or 4 astrocytomas that were IDH1-mutant and ATRX-lost occurred in the donors. The CDR3 extends over 16 amino acids. Per the germline V gene, CDR1 is WNHNN and CDR2 is SYGVQD (reference sequence). The ends lost 3 bases at V and 4 bases at J; junction bases unmatched: 7. The source of this sequence is a woman aged 45-60 years with glioma. The rearrangement uses TRBV10-1 and TRBJ2-5; 11 positions match TRBD2. The sample consisted of PBMCs, taken from a glioma patient treated with radiotherapy, temozolomide or both. The CDR3 coding sequence is TGCGCCAGCAGTGATTCAGGGACTAGCGGTCGAGAGACCCAGTACTTC. Translation gives CASSDSGTSGRETQYF.